The text below deals with one TCR beta chain. The antigen remains undetermined. The record originates from a study of CD8+ T cells in alopecia areata. The study's findings and limits: While patients received tofacitinib, many expanded lesional clones remained present in scalp and blood.

As to treatment: oral pan-JAK inhibitor, 5-10 mg twice daily. In alopecia areata patients, both lesional scalp punch biopsies and peripheral blood were collected. CDR1 is MGHRA and CDR2 is YSYEKL in the germline V gene. The CDR3 loop spans 16 amino acids. V gave up 0 bases and J gave up 2 bases; unmatched junction bases: 5. Sequencing used cDNA as its template, made by extracting RNA and reverse transcribing it. Measured with immunoSEQ multiplex PCR; TCRdb has only the in-frame clones, and not every one. The repertoire consists of about 140,000 clones, with 65% to 90% occurring once and the leading ten covering 20% to 30%.

The specimen comprised CD8+ T cells sorted from blood, sampled at week 4, from a patient treated with tofacitinib. This TCR came from a human donor with alopecia areata. The V call is TRBV4-1, the J call TRBJ2-5; 8 bases match TRBD2. CDR3 nucleotide sequence: TGCGCCAGCAGCCAAGACAATAGCGGGGTACAAGAGACCCAGTACTTC. Translated, it gives CASSQDNSGVQETQYF.